A single sample is the source of the 11 T cell receptor beta chains below, sequenced in a study of cytomegalovirus exposure and HLA in healthy donors. It was with 60 Vbeta and 13 Jbeta primers that the PCR ran. The protocol was immunoSEQ multiplex PCR, while the TCRdb copy is restricted to in-frame clones and leaves out a portion. The table records 100,000 to 150,000 clones, over 80% of them present only once. The sample comprised PBMCs. All receptors come from a man aged 30 to 45 in good health and CMV-seronegative.

The V and J genes are TRBV28 and TRBJ1-1; D uncertain. Germline V gene data show CDR1 as MDHEN and CDR2 as SYDVKM. This CDR3 comprises 16 residues. V lost 4 bases to trimming and J lost 5 bases, with 20 bases between them. DNA of the CDR3: TGTGCCAGCAGTTCCCCCTTTCGGGGAAGTGGGACTGAAGCTTTCTTT. It yields the protein CASSSPFRGSGTEAFF.

The chain uses TRBV4-2 and TRBJ2-3, with 8 nucleotides matching TRBD1. The J segment lost 0 bases and the V segment lost 8 bases, leaving 10 bases of the junction unmatched. Germline values: CDR1 LGHNA, CDR2 YNFKEQ. The CDR3 is made up of 16 amino acids. The CDR3 DNA reads as TGTGCCAGCGGCGGGGTGACAGGGGCGAGCACAGATACGCAGTATTTT. Protein product: CASGGVTGASTDTQYF.

This rearrangement joins TRBV30 to TRBJ1-6, with TRBD1 identical over 7 bases. CDR1 GTSNPN and CDR2 SVGIG come from the germline V gene (reference sequence). V shed 4 bases, J shed 7 bases, and the junction held 25 bases outside the gene matches. This CDR3 is built from 20 residues. The CDR3 reads CAWIWNPPDRAPQKNSPLHF. CDR3 in DNA: TGTGCCTGGATTTGGAATCCCCCTGACAGGGCTCCACAGAAAAATTCACCCCTCCACTTT.

This clone occurred once. The chain links TRBV5-1 to TRBJ2-1; 9 bases map to TRBD1. The junction had 7 bases not matched to a gene; V was cut back by 0 bases and J by 9 bases. From germline, CDR1 is SGHRS and CDR2 YFSETQ. There are 15 residues in the CDR3. CDR3 sequence (DNA): TGCGCCAGCAGCTTGGGGCCTGGACAGGGGATTGAGCAGTTCTTC. It specifies CASSLGPGQGIEQFF.

The chain combines TRBV6-5 with TRBJ2-1; D is possibly TRBD1 (6 bases). This CDR3 contains 14 residues. Trimming stripped 2 bases from V and 3 bases from J, with 8 bases between. Germline V gene data show CDR1 as MNHEY and CDR2 as SVGAGI. The CDR3 region has the DNA TGTGCCAGCAGTTACGGACAGCGCTACAATGAGCAGTTCTTC. As protein: CASSYGQRYNEQFF.

The chain couples TRBV6-1 to TRBJ2-7; 12 positions match TRBD2. CDR3 length equals 14 residues. Per germline, CDR1 MNHNS and CDR2 SASEGT. Germline trimming cut 6 bases from V and 5 bases from J; bases unmatched to any gene: 5. The DNA of the CDR3 is TGTGCCAGCAGCCTGACTAGCGGGGGCCACGAGCAGTACTTC. This translates into CASSLTSGGHEQYF.

This chain links TRBV11-3 with TRBJ2-3, with D tentatively TRBD2 (6 bases). V dropped 1 base and J dropped 5 bases, with 13 bases sitting between them. Germline assignment: CDR1 SGHNT and CDR2 YENEEA. This CDR3 is built from 15 residues. CDR3 protein: CASSLGAGSGDTQYF. CDR3 coding DNA: TGTGCCAGCAGCTTAGGTGCGGGGTCCGGAGATACGCAGTATTTT.

This clone occurred a few times. This chain links TRBV5-6 with TRBJ2-5, with a possible D match to TRBD2 (6 bases). Trimming left V 4 bases short and J 4 bases short, with 8 bases between. CDR3 length equals 12 residues. The V gene's germline CDR1 is SGHDT and CDR2 YYEEEE. CDR3 in amino acids: CASSQEGETQYF. The CDR3 region has the DNA TGTGCCAGCAGCCAGGAGGGAGAGACCCAGTACTTC.

The chain employs TRBV9 and TRBJ2-2; tentative D call: TRBD2 (7 bases). Trimming removed 3 bases at V and 3 bases at J, with 12 bases between. The CDR3 has 15 residues. The germline V gene has CDR1 SGDLS and CDR2 YYNGEE. CDR3: CASSAGGAHTGELFF. In DNA form, the CDR3 reads TGTGCCAGCAGCGCTGGGGGGGCACACACCGGGGAGCTGTTTTTT.

The chain recombines TRBV6-1 with TRBJ1-5, with a possible D match to TRBD1 (5 bases). The length of the CDR3 is 16 residues. CDR1 is MNHNS, CDR2 SASEGT, per germline. V lost 4 bases and J 2 bases, leaving 15 bases between the germline ends. The CDR3 DNA reads as TGTGCCAGCAGTGGCGGGGCAGCAGTCCGCAATCAGCCCCAGCATTTT. Translation gives CASSGGAAVRNQPQHF.

The gene calls are TRBV2 and TRBJ1-1; 8 nucleotides line up with TRBD1. This CDR3 spans 14 amino acids. V shed 8 bases and J 6 bases; nucleotides not matched to a gene: 11. Germline V CDR1 and CDR2: SNHLY, FYNNEI. CDR3 sequence reads: CASEEAGGFSEAFF. CDR3 DNA sequence: TGTGCCAGCGAAGAGGCAGGGGGCTTCTCTGAAGCTTTCTTT.